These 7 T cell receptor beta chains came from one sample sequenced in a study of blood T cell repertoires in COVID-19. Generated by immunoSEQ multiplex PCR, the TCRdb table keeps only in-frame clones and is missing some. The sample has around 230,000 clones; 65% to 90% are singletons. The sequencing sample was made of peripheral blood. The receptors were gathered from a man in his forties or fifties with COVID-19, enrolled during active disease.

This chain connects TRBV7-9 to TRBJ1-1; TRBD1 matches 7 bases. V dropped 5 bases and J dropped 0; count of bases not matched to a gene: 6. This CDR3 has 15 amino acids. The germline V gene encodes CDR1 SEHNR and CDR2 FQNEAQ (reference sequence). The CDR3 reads CASSAPTGMNTEAFF. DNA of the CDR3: TGTGCCAGCAGCGCCCCGACAGGGATGAACACTGAAGCTTTCTTT.

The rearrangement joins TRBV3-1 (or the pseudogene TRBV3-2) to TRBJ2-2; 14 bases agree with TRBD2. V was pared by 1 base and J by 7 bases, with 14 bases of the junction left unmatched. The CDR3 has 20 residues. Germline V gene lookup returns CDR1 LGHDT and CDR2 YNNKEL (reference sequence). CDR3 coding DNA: TGTGCCAGCAGCCAAGCCCCCGGGACTAGCGGGGGAACCCTCGGCGGGGAGCTGTTTTTT. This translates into CASSQAPGTSGGTLGGELFF.

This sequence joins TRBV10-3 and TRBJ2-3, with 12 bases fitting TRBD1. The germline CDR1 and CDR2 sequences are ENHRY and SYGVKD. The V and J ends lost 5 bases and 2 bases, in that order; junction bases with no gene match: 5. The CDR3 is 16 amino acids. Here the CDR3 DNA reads TGTGCCATCAGTTCGGGACAGGGGGCATTCACAGATACGCAGTATTTT. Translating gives CAISSGQGAFTDTQYF.

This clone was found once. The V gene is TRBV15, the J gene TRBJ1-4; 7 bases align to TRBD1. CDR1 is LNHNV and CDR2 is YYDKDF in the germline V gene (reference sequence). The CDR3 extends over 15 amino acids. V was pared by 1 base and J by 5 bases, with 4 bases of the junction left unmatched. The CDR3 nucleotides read TGTGCCACCAGCAGAGTGACAGGGCAAAATGAAAAACTGTTTTTT. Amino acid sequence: CATSRVTGQNEKLFF.

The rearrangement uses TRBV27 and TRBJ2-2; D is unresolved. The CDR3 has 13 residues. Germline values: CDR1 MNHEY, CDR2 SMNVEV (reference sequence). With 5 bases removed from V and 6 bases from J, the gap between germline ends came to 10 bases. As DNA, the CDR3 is TGTGCCAGCAGTCCGAGCCAACCCGGGGAGCTGTTTTTT. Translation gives CASSPSQPGELFF.

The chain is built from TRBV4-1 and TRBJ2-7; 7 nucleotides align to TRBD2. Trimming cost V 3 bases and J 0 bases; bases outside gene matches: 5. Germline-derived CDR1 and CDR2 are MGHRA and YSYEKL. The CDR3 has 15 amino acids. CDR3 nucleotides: TGCGCCAGCAGCCAGGAAGCGGGGAGCTCCTACGAGCAGTACTTC. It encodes CASSQEAGSSYEQYF.

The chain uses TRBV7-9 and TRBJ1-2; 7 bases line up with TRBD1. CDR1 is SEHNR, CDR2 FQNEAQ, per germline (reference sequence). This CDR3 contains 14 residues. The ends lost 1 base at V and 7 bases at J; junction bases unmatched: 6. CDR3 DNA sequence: TGTGCCAGCAGCTTAGAGCAAGGGGGCGCTGGCTACACCTTC. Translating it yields CASSLEQGGAGYTF.